This TCR beta chain was documented in a study of breast tumors, draining lymph nodes, adjacent tissues. Study results and limitations: Luminal-like breast cancer showed significantly greater tumor-nontumor repertoire similarity than basal-like breast cancer did. Tumors had less TCR diversity than lymph nodes, more than nontumor tissue. Findings are consistent with lymph node origin and intratumoral expansion of most tumor T cells.

Breast cancer patients provided tissue from their axillary draining lymph nodes. TCRdb recomputed calls from the multiplex PCR reads with MiXCR, one row per CDR3 protein. The sample lists about 220,000 distinct CDR3 sequences; 34% were seen once. Of note for this clonotype: Its target is unknown. A much larger clone differs from this one at a single base, so this may be a read error.

Germline V lookup: CDR1 SGHNT, CDR2 YENEEA. V gave up 6 bases and J gave up 2 bases, with 17 bases separating them. CDR3 size: 15 residues. The source material was axillary lymph node tissue. This clonotype was sampled from a female donor with breast cancer. Some clones in this sample may be carry-over from other donors' samples. The chain carries TRBV11-3 and TRBJ2-7; the D gene is possibly TRBD2 (5 bases). The CDR3 loop is CASSLRQDCTYEQYF. Written as DNA, the CDR3 is TGTGCCAGCAGTTTACGTCAGGACTGCACCTACGAGCAGTACTTC.